This T cell receptor beta chain was documented in a study of CD8 T cells in ankylosing spondylitis. General study points: A TCR beta motif of 7 to 9 highly homologous variants seemed to mark ankylosing spondylitis blood. As reported, disease-linked clones showed significant enrichment in matched ankylosing spondylitis synovial fluid.

The sample holds a few counts of this clonotype. Its antigen is not identified. In making TCR beta libraries, quantitative 5'-RACE with molecular barcodes was used. TCRdb independently ran MiXCR on the 5' RACE reads; one entry per CDR3 protein. The data contain approximately 150,000 distinct CDR3 sequences, 15% to 20% of them seen just once; the ten biggest clones take up approximately 30%. The V gene's germline CDR1 is SNHLY and CDR2 FYNNEI. The CDR3 sequence is 14 residues long. J was trimmed by 8 bases and V by 8 bases; bases with no gene match: 8. Sequenced sample: blood, either unsorted or a sorted T cell fraction (not recorded which). The TCR sequence derives from a male donor with ankylosing spondylitis. This chain connects TRBV2 to TRBJ2-1; 11 bases map to TRBD2. The CDR3 nucleotides are TGTGCCAGCCAAGTAGCGGGAGGGTCAGATGAGCAGTTCTTC. This gives the protein CASQVAGGSDEQFF.